What follows are 10 T cell receptor beta chains derived from one specimen sequenced in a study of blood T cells in healthy people across ages (dated by TCRdb to between 2014 and 2016). Library creation used 5' RACE. The instrument given in TCRdb is Illumina HiSeq 2500. A second PCR of about 6 to 11 cycles was run with a J-beta primer mix and a sample-barcoded 5' primer. The public reads were reanalyzed by TCRdb: fastp trimming at Q25, MiXCR alignment, in-frame beta chains only. Here each entry gathers all rows of one CDR3 protein and keeps the most common genes and DNA. The sample table contains about 780,000 distinct CDR3 sequences; only one count was recorded for around 25% of them. The ten most abundant clones make up about 3% of the sample. The same data also went into a second study, on T cells of mothers and their children.

The sequenced sample was blood. These receptors were taken from a boy younger than 18 in good health.

This chain joins TRBV28 and TRBJ2-2, with D perhaps matching TRBD2 (6 bases). V was shortened by 3 bases and J by 6 bases, with 11 bases between the two germline ends. The CDR3 has 14 amino acids. CDR1 and CDR2 (germline): MDHEN, SYDVKM. The chain's CDR3 is CASSLSSGAGELFF. The CDR3 nucleotides read TGTGCCAGCAGTTTGAGCTCGGGGGCCGGGGAGCTGTTTTTT.

This rearrangement joins TRBV14 to TRBJ1-6; D remains unclear. The CDR3 is 13 residues long. V shed 4 bases and J shed 7 bases, with 8 bases lying between them. CDR1 SGHDN and CDR2 FVKESK come from the germline V gene. The CDR3 sequence: CASSLNTNSPLHF. CDR3 in DNA: TGTGCCAGCAGCCTGAACACCAATTCACCCCTCCACTTT.

The chain couples TRBV4-2 to TRBJ2-3, with TRBD2 as a possible D gene (6 bases). Trimming shortened V by 4 bases and J by 3 bases, and 11 bases separated the two germline ends. The CDR3 extends over 14 amino acids. Germline lookup yields CDR1 LGHNA and CDR2 YNFKEQ. The CDR3 bases are TGTGCCAGCAGCCCCCGGGACTTAACAGATACGCAGTATTTT. Its protein product is CASSPRDLTDTQYF.

The J gene is TRBJ2-5, the V gene TRBV7-6; 7 bases align to TRBD2. Trimming cost V 4 bases and J 2 bases; bases outside gene matches: 7. The CDR3 is 15 amino acids. From germline, CDR1 is SGHVS and CDR2 FNYEAQ. Written as DNA, the CDR3 is TGTGCCAGCAGCTGGGGGGGGGGAGAACAAGAGACCCAGTACTTC. Its translation: CASSWGGGEQETQYF.

With respect to this clonotype: The junction does not match germline at one end; this may be a read error. The chain uses TRBV29-1 and TRBJ1-1; perhaps TRBD1 as D (6 bases). The CDR3 is 8 residues long. The germline gives CDR1 SQVTM, CDR2 ANQGSEA. For the CDR3, the DNA is TGCAGCGTTGGGGGGGCCCGCTTT. Its translation is CSVGGARF.

This clonotype was seen a few times. This sequence joins TRBV27 and TRBJ2-6; D might be TRBD2 (5 bases). This CDR3 has 15 amino acids. CDR1 is MNHEY and CDR2 is SMNVEV in the germline V gene (reference sequence). V lost 8 bases to trimming and J lost 2 bases, with 13 bases between them. The CDR3 loop is CASGRAGAGANVLTF. The CDR3 bases are TGTGCCAGCGGACGGGCCGGGGCTGGGGCCAACGTCCTGACTTTC.

This clonotype was counted ten times or more. V gene TRBV7-8 combines with J gene TRBJ2-5, with 9 bases identical to TRBD1. This CDR3 spans 14 amino acids. CDR1 is SGHVS and CDR2 is FQNEAQ in the germline V gene. Trimming cost V 5 bases and J 4 bases; bases outside gene matches: 5. The chain's CDR3 is CASSPGQGPETQYF. CDR3 sequence (DNA): TGTGCCAGCAGCCCGGGACAGGGTCCAGAGACCCAGTACTTC.

This clonotype has just a few counts. The chain carries TRBV7-2 and TRBJ2-3; maybe TRBD1 (5 bases). Germline CDR1 reads SGHTA; CDR2 reads FQGNSA. Between the trimmed V and J ends, which lost 5 bases and 6 bases, there was a span of 9 bases. The length of the CDR3 is 12 residues. The CDR3 reads CASSQNRDTQYF. The CDR3 DNA is TGTGCCAGCAGCCAAAACAGGGATACGCAGTATTTT.

V usage is TRBV28 and J usage is TRBJ2-7; TRBD2 aligns across 14 bases. The V and J ends lost 6 bases and 0 bases, in that order; junction bases with no gene match: 7. The germline gives CDR1 MDHEN, CDR2 SYDVKM. The CDR3 spans 17 residues. CDR3 in amino acids: CASSLRGLAGASYEQYF. CDR3 coding DNA: TGTGCCAGCAGCCTTAGGGGACTAGCGGGGGCCTCCTACGAGCAGTACTTC.

This clonotype has a single count. This chain joins TRBV18 and TRBJ2-7, with D possibly matching TRBD2 (5 bases). The V and J ends lost 2 bases and 1 base respectively, with 12 bases between them. Per the germline V gene, CDR1 is KGHSH and CDR2 is LQKENI. CDR3 length: 15 amino acids. CDR3: CASSPASGDSYEQYF. The DNA of the CDR3 is TGTGCCAGCTCACCAGCGAGCGGAGATTCCTACGAGCAGTACTTC.